Each of the 25 T cell receptor beta chains below was sequenced from the same sample in a study of T cell responses to AZD1222 COVID-19 vaccine. Assay used: immunoSEQ multiplex PCR; TCRdb lists only in-frame clones, some missing. This sample carries 83,000 or so clones, roughly 82% of them seen once, and the ten largest clones take about 8.7%. This specimen was peripheral blood, taken on day 0 of AZD1222 vaccination. The source is an adult in good health.

The CDR3 region has the DNA TGTGCCAGCAGTTACGGGGACAGGGGCTATGGCTACACCTTC. Translation gives CASSYGDRGYGYTF. The V gene is TRBV28, the J gene TRBJ1-2; 10 bases are a match to TRBD1. Germline values: CDR1 MDHEN, CDR2 SYDVKM. The V gene end was trimmed by 4 bases and the J gene end by 4 bases; junction bases not matched to a gene: 3. The CDR3 totals 14 residues.

Only one count was recorded for this clone. The genes are TRBV7-2 and TRBJ1-1; the D gene is possibly TRBD1 (5 bases). The V and J ends lost 1 base and 0 bases respectively, with 6 bases between them. The CDR3 is 14 residues long. Per germline, CDR1 SGHTA and CDR2 FQGNSA. In DNA, the CDR3 is TGTGCCAGCAGCTTAGTGGGGCTGAACACTGAAGCTTTCTTT. It codes for CASSLVGLNTEAFF.

The chain links TRBV23-1 to TRBJ2-5, with 7 bases fitting TRBD2. TRBV23-1 is an ORF for which the function is uncertain. There are 13 residues in the CDR3. J lost 3 bases, V lost 8 bases, and 6 bases had no gene match. In DNA, the CDR3 is TGCGCCAGCCCGGGACTAACCAAAGAGACCCAGTACTTC. This codes for CASPGLTKETQYF.

The chain links TRBV2 to TRBJ2-5; D might be TRBD2 (6 bases). The CDR3 loop spans 14 amino acids. Looked up from germline, CDR1 is SNHLY and CDR2 is FYNNEI. V was clipped by 4 bases and J by 5 bases, with 14 bases between them. The CDR3 spells CASSVRLDLETQYF. The CDR3 DNA reads TGTGCCAGCAGTGTTAGACTAGATTTGGAGACCCAGTACTTC.

This clone occurred a few times. CDR3 bases: TGCAGCGTTGATGACGGGTTAGGGCCCCAGCATTTT. As protein: CSVDDGLGPQHF. The chain links TRBV29-1 to TRBJ1-5, with D unclear. Germline V lookup: CDR1 SQVTM, CDR2 ANQGSEA. There are 12 residues in the CDR3. Trimming took 3 bases from V and 9 from J, leaving 12 bases between them.

The chain uses TRBV7-3 and TRBJ2-7, with 11 bases fitting TRBD2. This CDR3 has 16 residues. J was trimmed by 5 bases and V by 1 base; bases with no gene match: 7. Germline assignment: CDR1 SGHTA and CDR2 FQGTGA. CDR3 DNA: TGTGCCAGCAGCTTAAAGGCACTAGCGGGAGCAAACGAGCAGTACTTC. Its protein is CASSLKALAGANEQYF.

With respect to this clone: Germline and junction disagree at one end, which may indicate a read error. This sequence joins TRBV7-9 and TRBJ2-1, with D possibly TRBD2 on 6 matching bases. Germline V gene sequence: CDR1 SEHNR, CDR2 FQNEAQ (reference sequence). The CDR3 extends over 13 amino acids. The CDR3 loop reads CASSPYTGTWLLF. CDR3 nucleotide sequence: TGTGCCAGCAGCCCATATACCGGGACTTGGTTACTCTTC.

The chain carries TRBV6-5 and TRBJ1-2, with D uncertain. The germline V and J ends were trimmed by 1 base and 7 bases, with 16 bases remaining between them. CDR1 is MNHEY and CDR2 is SVGAGI in the germline V gene. CDR3 length: 15 residues. For the CDR3, the DNA is TGTGCCAGCAGTTACTTACCCTCAGAATGGAGTGGCTACACCTTC. Translation gives CASSYLPSEWSGYTF.

V is TRBV6-1 and J is TRBJ1-2; D uncertain. Germline values: CDR1 MNHNS, CDR2 SASEGT. This CDR3 has 15 amino acids. Trimming pared 1 base from V and 1 base from J, leaving 10 bases between. This chain's CDR3 is CASSEEKGNNYGYTF. CDR3 nucleotides: TGTGCCAGCAGTGAAGAAAAGGGCAATAACTATGGCTACACCTTC.

This clone was observed a single time. The V and J genes are TRBV28 and TRBJ2-5; no firm D call. The germline V gene has CDR1 MDHEN and CDR2 SYDVKM. V was trimmed by 7 bases and J by 1 base, leaving 13 bases between them. The CDR3 consists of 14 residues. The CDR3 DNA reads as TGTGCCAGCACCCTACCTAGATCCCAAGAGACCCAGTACTTC. Amino acid sequence: CASTLPRSQETQYF.

The chain has TRBV6-1 and TRBJ2-3; the D is unclear. The germline CDR1 and CDR2 sequences are MNHNS and SASEGT. V lost 1 base, J lost 2 bases, and 10 bases lay in between. The CDR3 sequence is 15 residues long. CDR3 coding DNA: TGTGCCAGCAGTGAAGGGATACAGCCCACAGATACGCAGTATTTT. Encoded protein: CASSEGIQPTDTQYF.

The genes are TRBV19 and TRBJ2-7; weak D call: TRBD2 (6 bases). The CDR3 consists of 16 residues. The germline gives CDR1 LNHDA, CDR2 SQIVND (reference sequence). Between the trimmed V and J ends, which lost 3 bases and 0 bases, there was a span of 15 bases. CDR3 nucleotide sequence: TGTGCCAGTAGTATTCGGGGACGGGAGAGCTCCTACGAGCAGTACTTC. It translates to CASSIRGRESSYEQYF.

This chain uses TRBV28 with TRBJ2-7; TRBD2 matches at 8 bases. With V trimmed by 8 bases and J by 5 bases, 14 bases remained unmatched. This CDR3 is 15 amino acids long. The germline gives CDR1 MDHEN, CDR2 SYDVKM. Here the CDR3 reads CASLRAGGRANEQYF. The CDR3 bases are TGTGCCAGCCTCAGGGCGGGGGGTAGGGCGAACGAGCAGTACTTC.

V usage is TRBV7-9 and J usage is TRBJ2-1; weak D call: TRBD1 (6 bases). Trimming took off 4 bases at V and 9 bases at J, with 10 bases between the two ends. Germline-derived CDR1 and CDR2 are SEHNR and FQNEAQ (reference sequence). The CDR3 runs 12 residues. This chain's CDR3 is CASSSPRGEQFF. CDR3 bases: TGTGCCAGCAGCTCGCCCAGGGGTGAGCAGTTCTTC.

The chain has TRBV29-1 and TRBJ1-1; weak D call: TRBD1 (5 bases). V lost 1 base, J lost 5 bases, and 11 bases lay in between. This CDR3 comprises 13 residues. Germline loops: CDR1 SQVTM, CDR2 ANQGSEA. The CDR3 bases are TGCAGCGTTGAAGGGGGCGCGGGGACTGAAGCTTTCTTT. This encodes CSVEGGAGTEAFF.

This chain uses TRBV25-1 with TRBJ1-2, with a tentative D call TRBD1 (5 bases). Germline V lookup: CDR1 MGHDK, CDR2 SYGVNS. Deletions cut 7 bases from V and 2 bases from J, with 14 bases between. The CDR3 runs 14 residues. The CDR3 loop reads CASKRDGGNYGYTF. CDR3 in DNA: TGTGCCAGCAAGAGGGACGGGGGGAACTATGGCTACACCTTC.

The rearrangement links TRBV2 to TRBJ2-1; possibly TRBD2 for D (6 bases). V lost 6 bases and J lost 2, with 17 bases in between. The CDR3 spans 16 residues. CDR1 is SNHLY, CDR2 FYNNEI, per germline. The CDR3 reads CASSGMRRGPYNEQFF. The CDR3 DNA is TGTGCCAGCAGCGGGATGAGGCGGGGACCCTACAATGAGCAGTTCTTC.

The rearrangement joins TRBV9 to TRBJ1-5, with D possibly TRBD1 on 5 matching bases. The CDR3 consists of 16 residues. CDR1 is SGDLS and CDR2 is YYNGEE in the germline V gene. V lost 4 bases and J 1 base, leaving 15 bases between the germline ends. The DNA for the CDR3 is TGTGCCAGCAGCTCGGGGCCCCCGGGAAGCAATCAGCCCCAGCATTTT. Its translation: CASSSGPPGSNQPQHF.

Only a few counts were recorded for this clone. CDR3 residues: CASKRGDNSPLHF. The CDR3 bases are TGTGCCAGCAAGCGGGGCGATAATTCACCCCTCCACTTT. The rearrangement joins TRBV25-1 to TRBJ1-6; a weak D match, TRBD1 (5 bases). The CDR3 length is 13 residues. Germline CDR1 reads MGHDK; CDR2 reads SYGVNS. The germline V and J ends were trimmed by 7 bases and 5 bases, with 9 bases remaining between them.

The chain has TRBV19 and TRBJ2-1; D possibly corresponds to TRBD2 (7 bases). The CDR3 sequence is 16 residues long. CDR1 and CDR2 (germline): LNHDA, SQIVND (reference sequence). V was cut by 3 bases and J by 8 bases, with 20 bases left in between. The CDR3 loop is CASSMNPSGTRDEQFF. The CDR3 nucleotides read TGTGCCAGTAGTATGAACCCCAGCGGGACAAGGGATGAGCAGTTCTTC.

This clone showed up just a few times. The genes are TRBV6-2 or TRBV6-3 and TRBJ2-1; D call uncertain. Trimming left V 4 bases short and J 2 bases short, with 6 bases between. CDR1 and CDR2 from the germline V gene are MNHEY and SVGEGT. CDR3 size: 13 residues. As DNA, the CDR3 is TGTGCCAGCAGTTTCCGGGCCTACAATGAGCAGTTCTTC. Its protein product is CASSFRAYNEQFF.

The chain carries TRBV27 and TRBJ1-2; D is uncertain. This CDR3 is built from 13 residues. CDR1 and CDR2 (germline): MNHEY, SMNVEV (reference sequence). Trimming removed 3 bases from V and 5 bases from J, with 10 bases in between. CDR3: CASSFGKGYGYTF. The DNA for the CDR3 is TGTGCCAGCAGTTTTGGCAAGGGATATGGCTACACCTTC.

V usage is TRBV6-5 and J usage is TRBJ1-2; 7 bases map to TRBD1. The J segment lost 4 bases and the V segment lost 7 bases, leaving 3 bases of the junction unmatched. Germline V gives CDR1 MNHEY, CDR2 SVGAGI. This CDR3 has 12 amino acids. The DNA for the CDR3 is TGTGCCAGCACCCCAGGGGGCTATGGCTACACCTTC. This encodes CASTPGGYGYTF.

The CDR3: CASSSLPADTQYF. Written as DNA, the CDR3 is TGCGCCAGCAGCAGCCTCCCCGCAGATACGCAGTATTTT. This chain links TRBV4-1 with TRBJ2-3; D not certain. The CDR3 has 13 amino acids. The V gene's germline CDR1 is MGHRA and CDR2 YSYEKL. Trimming cost V 5 bases and J 4 bases, with 10 bases left between them.

V and J are TRBV10-3 and TRBJ2-7; 11 nucleotides line up with TRBD2. CDR1 and CDR2 (germline): ENHRY, SYGVKD. With 9 bases clipped from V and 2 bases from J, the junction kept 12 bases outside the gene matches. The CDR3 runs to 16 residues. The CDR3 bases are TGTGCCATTCGTCGACTAGCGGGAAGTGGGACCTACGAGCAGTACTTC. Protein sequence: CAIRRLAGSGTYEQYF.